What follows describes a single T cell receptor beta chain. Germline V lookup: CDR1 MNHEY, CDR2 SVGAGI. Deletions cut 2 bases from V and 4 bases from J, with 12 bases between. The CDR3 has 15 amino acids. This sample is drawn from a study of blood T cell repertoires in COVID-19. Overall study context: Sources were T cells, B-cell-depleted T cells, or PBMCs; the material itself was cDNA or gDNA.

Produced via immunoSEQ multiplex PCR; TCRdb's table is partial and in-frame only. The table lists hundreds of thousands of clones, roughly four fifths of them singletons. The chain joins TRBV6-5 to TRBJ1-5; D may be TRBD1 (5 bases). Sequencing was done on a sample of PBMCs or T cells enriched from blood (not recorded which). The clonotype was recovered from a man aged 25 to 40 with acute COVID-19. CDR3 DNA sequence: TGTGCCAGCAGTTACGGCAGGGCTAGTAATCAGCCCCAGCATTTT. Amino acid sequence: CASSYGRASNQPQHF.